These 19 T cell receptor beta chains originate from one sample sequenced in a study of blood T cell repertoires in COVID-19. Here immunoSEQ multiplex PCR was the method, and the copy in TCRdb shows in-frame clones only, minus some. The profile shows some 390,000 clones, approximately 92% of them singletons. Material for sequencing was PBMCs or T cells enriched from blood (not recorded which). The receptors here all came from a man aged 30 to 45 who had recovered from COVID-19.

This CDR3 is CASSKAPTGQDEQYF. The CDR3 DNA follows: TGTGCCAGCAGCAAAGCCCCGACCGGACAGGACGAGCAGTACTTC. V gene TRBV21-1 combines with J gene TRBJ2-7; TRBD1 is taken as the D call from the table, unchecked against the DNA. TRBV21-1 is noted as a pseudogene. The CDR3 length is 15 residues.

The genes are TRBV18 and TRBJ2-7; 9 nucleotides agree with TRBD1. This CDR3 comprises 15 residues. Looked up from germline, CDR1 is KGHSH and CDR2 is LQKENI. Trimming cost V 0 bases and J 4 bases; bases outside gene matches: 4. As DNA, the CDR3 is TGTGCCAGCTCACCACCGCTACAGGGGGCTTACGAGCAGTACTTC. It yields the protein CASSPPLQGAYEQYF.

The J gene is TRBJ1-2, the V gene TRBV28, with D perhaps matching TRBD1 (6 bases). CDR3 length equals 12 residues. The V gene lost 10 bases and the J gene lost 4 bases, with 13 bases spanning the gap. Germline assignment: CDR1 MDHEN and CDR2 SYDVKM. The CDR3 is CATATGSYGYTF. CDR3 DNA sequence: TGTGCCACCGCGACAGGCAGCTATGGCTACACCTTC.

The chain carries TRBV28 and TRBJ2-3; tentatively, D is TRBD2 (6 bases). Germline lookup yields CDR1 MDHEN and CDR2 SYDVKM. V lost 5 bases and J lost 5, with 11 bases in between. This CDR3 is built from 13 residues. CDR3 loop: CASSTGLGDTQYF. The CDR3 DNA is TGTGCCAGCAGTACGGGACTGGGAGATACGCAGTATTTT.

This clone has only one observation. The chain carries TRBV5-1 and TRBJ2-7; 7 bases agree with TRBD2. V trimming: 4 bases; J trimming: 1 base; junction bases outside the gene matches: 8. The CDR3 contains 15 residues. Germline loops: CDR1 SGHRS, CDR2 YFSETQ. The CDR3 DNA reads as TGCGCCAGCAGCCCTTTAGCGGGTCCATCCTACGAGCAGTACTTC. This codes for CASSPLAGPSYEQYF.

The chain uses TRBV28 and TRBJ2-3; 10 positions agree with TRBD2. The V gene end was trimmed by 5 bases and the J gene end by 0 bases; junction bases not matched to a gene: 2. The CDR3 extends over 15 amino acids. CDR1 is MDHEN and CDR2 is SYDVKM in the germline V gene. The CDR3 sequence is CASSGLAVSTDTQYF. The CDR3 DNA is TGTGCCAGCAGTGGACTAGCGGTTAGCACAGATACGCAGTATTTT.

The chain has TRBV11-2 and TRBJ2-1, with 13 bases aligning to TRBD2. CDR3 size: 14 residues. With 1 base clipped from V and 12 bases from J, the junction kept 3 bases outside the gene matches. The germline CDR1 and CDR2 sequences are SGHAT and FQNNGV. The CDR3 DNA reads TGTGCCAGCAGCTTAGGGACTAGCGGGAGCGGGCAGTTCTTC. Its protein is CASSLGTSGSGQFF.

V is TRBV2 and J is TRBJ2-7; 10 nucleotides line up with TRBD1. Unmatched junction bases numbered 12, after V lost 7 bases and J lost 3 bases. Germline lookup yields CDR1 SNHLY and CDR2 FYNNEI. The CDR3 has 16 amino acids. CDR3 bases: TGTGCCAGCACCCTTTTTGGGACAGGGGACAACTACGAGCAGTACTTC. Protein: CASTLFGTGDNYEQYF.

V gene TRBV7-9 combines with J gene TRBJ2-3, with D tentatively TRBD1 (6 bases). Germline V gives CDR1 SEHNR, CDR2 FQNEAQ (reference sequence). The CDR3 is 17 residues long. V lost 2 bases, J lost 0 bases, and 15 bases lay in between. The CDR3 protein is CASSLRGVGASTDTQYF. In nucleotides, the CDR3 is TGTGCCAGCAGCTTAAGAGGGGTGGGGGCTAGCACAGATACGCAGTATTTT.

The chain links TRBV19 to TRBJ1-4; the D is unclear. Germline V gene lookup returns CDR1 LNHDA and CDR2 SQIVND (reference sequence). V lost 8 bases and J 8 bases, leaving 15 bases between the germline ends. The length of the CDR3 is 13 residues. Here the CDR3 DNA reads TGTGCCAGTTCAGGTGGGGAGGTCGAAAAACTGTTTTTT. This translates into CASSGGEVEKLFF.

This sequence joins TRBV10-2 and TRBJ2-4; D is undetermined. The CDR3 loop spans 12 amino acids. Germline values: CDR1 WSHSY, CDR2 SAAADI. V lost 6 bases, J lost 8 bases, and 11 bases lay in between. In DNA, the CDR3 is TGCGCCAGCAGCTCCGGGTCGGACATTCAGTACTTC. Amino acid sequence: CASSSGSDIQYF.

The rearrangement links TRBV4-1 to TRBJ2-1, with 8 nucleotides matching TRBD2. V shed 1 base, J shed 4 bases, and the junction held 9 bases outside the gene matches. The CDR3 spans 17 residues. The germline V gene encodes CDR1 MGHRA and CDR2 YSYEKL. CDR3 amino acids: CASSQVKDSGTYNEQFF. In DNA form, the CDR3 reads TGCGCCAGCAGCCAAGTCAAGGATAGCGGGACATACAATGAGCAGTTCTTC.

The chain is built from TRBV27 and TRBJ2-1, with D perhaps matching TRBD2 (5 bases). Germline assignment: CDR1 MNHEY and CDR2 SMNVEV (reference sequence). The length of the CDR3 is 13 residues. Trimming stripped 8 bases from V and 4 bases from J, with 12 bases between. CDR3: CASGLAVYNEQFF. As DNA, the CDR3 is TGTGCCAGCGGCCTAGCCGTATACAATGAGCAGTTCTTC.

V usage is TRBV5-6 and J usage is TRBJ1-6, with D perhaps matching TRBD1 (6 bases). From germline, CDR1 is SGHDT and CDR2 YYEEEE. The CDR3 totals 16 residues. The V and J ends lost 1 base and 6 bases respectively, with 14 bases between them. CDR3 sequence (DNA): TGTGCCAGCAGCTTGCGGGGGGGCGGATTTAATTCACCCCTCCACTTT. This sequence encodes CASSLRGGGFNSPLHF.

This sequence joins TRBV11-1 and TRBJ2-1; 12 bases align to TRBD2. The CDR3 runs 15 residues. The V segment lost 7 bases and the J segment 7 bases; nucleotides outside the gene matches: 8. Germline values: CDR1 SGHAT, CDR2 FQDESV (reference sequence). CDR3 DNA: TGTGCCAGCACCCAGACTAGCGGGAGCAATAATGAGCAGTTCTTC. Its translation: CASTQTSGSNNEQFF. The full variable domain, its missing parts supplied by reference TRBV11-1 and TRBJ2-1, is EAEVAQSPRYKITEKSQAVAFWCDPISGHATLYWYRQILGQGPELLVQFQDESVVDDSQLPKDRFSAERLKGVDSTLKIQPAELGDSAMYLCASTQTSGSNNEQFFGPGTRLTVL.

The CDR3 nucleotides read TGTGCCAGCAGCATCACACAAAACGCTGAAGCTTTCTTT. Translating gives CASSITQNAEAFF. The rearrangement links TRBV28 to TRBJ1-1; D ambiguous. V shed 6 bases and J shed 6 bases, with 14 bases lying between them. This CDR3 is built from 13 residues. CDR1 is MDHEN, CDR2 SYDVKM, per germline.

The CDR3 reads CASSLAGLASNEQFF. The CDR3 DNA sequence: TGTGCCAGCAGCTTGGCCGGACTAGCTTCGAATGAGCAGTTCTTC. V is TRBV5-6 and J is TRBJ2-1, with 8 bases matching TRBD2. The CDR3 sequence is 15 residues long. The germline gives CDR1 SGHDT, CDR2 YYEEEE. V was clipped by 0 bases and J by 7 bases; unmatched bases: 6. Drawing the rest from reference TRBV5-6 and TRBJ2-1, the complete variable domain is DAGVTQSPTHLIKTRGQQVTLRCSPKSGHDTVSWYQQALGQGPQFIFQYYEEEERQRGNFPDRFSGHQFPNYSSELNVNALLLGDSALYLCASSLAGLASNEQFFGPGTRLTVL.

This clone was observed a single time. The gene calls are TRBV7-9 and TRBJ1-3; maybe TRBD1 (6 bases). Germline V gene lookup returns CDR1 SEHNR and CDR2 FQNEAQ (reference sequence). The CDR3 runs 14 residues. Deletions cut 5 bases from V and 2 bases from J, with 10 bases between. The CDR3 region is CASSLRQAGNTIYF. CDR3 nucleotides: TGTGCCAGCAGCCTCCGACAGGCTGGAAACACCATATATTTT. Filled out from reference TRBV7-9 and TRBJ1-3, the complete variable domain reads DTGVSQNPRHKITKRGQNVTFRCDPISEHNRLYWYRQTLGQGPEFLTYFQNEAQLEKSRLLSDRFSAERPKGSFSTLEIQRTEQGDSAMYLCASSLRQAGNTIYFGEGSWLTVV.

V gene TRBV5-6 combines with J gene TRBJ1-2; no firm D call. The CDR3 is 15 amino acids. V dropped 0 bases and J dropped 7 bases, with 16 bases sitting between them. Germline V gene sequence: CDR1 SGHDT, CDR2 YYEEEE. As DNA, the CDR3 is TGTGCCAGCAGCTTGGGTGTGAGTGTATCTAGTGGCTACACCTTC. Translating it yields CASSLGVSVSSGYTF. The full variable domain, completed using reference TRBV5-6 and TRBJ1-2, is DAGVTQSPTHLIKTRGQQVTLRCSPKSGHDTVSWYQQALGQGPQFIFQYYEEEERQRGNFPDRFSGHQFPNYSSELNVNALLLGDSALYLCASSLGVSVSSGYTFGSGTRLTVV.